This TCR beta chain emerged from a study of shared clonotypes between healthy human individuals. Study context: Used for every donor were three CD4 naive, three CD4 memory, two CD8 naive and one CD8 memory plate.

There are 12 residues in the CDR3. CDR1 MNHNY and CDR2 SVGAGI come from the germline V gene (reference sequence). V was pared by 0 bases and J by 7 bases, with 4 bases between. Naive CD8 cells, CD45RO-negative and positively selected for CCR7, excluded terminally differentiated effector memory CD45RA+ cells. This clone was picked up one time. Only in-frame clones appear in the TCRdb table, and some are missing; sequencing was by immunoSEQ multiplex PCR. The sample holds more than 500,000 clones, 85% to 95% seen once. The receptor comes from a woman in her thirties in good health. Sequencing was done on a sample of naive CD8+ T cells sorted from blood. This rearrangement joins TRBV6-6 to TRBJ2-1; D gene uncertain. CDR3 amino acids: CASSYSANEQFF. CDR3 nucleotides: TGTGCCAGCAGTTACTCAGCTAATGAGCAGTTCTTC.